The entry that follows covers one TCR beta chain sequence. Treatment reported: over 15 received Ad26.COV2.S at low or high dose, single or two shots; roughly five received placebo; per-sample allocation not given. Material that was analyzed had been drawn on day 63 after the first vaccine or placebo injection. This sample was included in a study of Ad26.COV2.S vaccination and SARS-CoV-2 variants. Germline CDR1 is SNHLY and CDR2 is FYNNEI. The V segment lost 7 bases and the J segment 7 bases; nucleotides outside the gene matches: 12. The length of the CDR3 is 16 residues. Produced via immunoSEQ multiplex PCR; TCRdb's table is partial and in-frame only. The data contain 440,000 or so clones, 90% of them singletons.

This specimen was peripheral blood, taken in a trial of Ad26.COV2.S vaccine versus placebo. The J gene is TRBJ2-2, the V gene TRBV2; 10 bases line up with TRBD2. This clonotype was obtained from a person between 18 and 59 years old who received the Ad26.COV2.S COVID-19 vaccine or a placebo. Here the CDR3 DNA reads TGTGCCAGCATCCTCGGAGCGGGAGGGCTGAACGGGGAGCTGTTTTTT. Amino acid sequence: CASILGAGGLNGELFF.